This is a list of T cell receptor beta chains from one sample in a study of blood T cell repertoires in COVID-19. The assay was immunoSEQ multiplex PCR, and TCRdb's table has in-frame clones only and misses some. The profile shows about 250,000 clones, nearly 90% of them singletons. Sequenced sample: peripheral blood. Receptors were obtained from a man younger than 35 with active or convalescent COVID-19. CDR3s include the opening cysteine and the closing phenylalanine or tryptophan. A D gene is named only where the DNA matches it firmly. Only part of the rows carry a size: once, few, many, or a class if the clone is expanded.

cdr3_length d_call j_call clone_size v_call cdr3_aa cdr3_nt
17 TRBD1 TRBJ1-5 - TRBV28 CASSLWSGQGSNQPQHF TGTGCCAGCAGTTTATGGTCCGGACAGGGTAGCAATCAGCCCCAGCATTTT
15 TRBD2 TRBJ2-7 - TRBV6-5 CASSYEREGLNEQYF TGTGCCAGCAGTTACGAGCGGGAGGGCCTAAACGAGCAGTACTTC
14 - TRBJ2-7 - TRBV7-9 CASSFHASSYEQYF TGTGCCAGCAGCTTCCACGCGAGCTCCTACGAGCAGTACTTC
15 - TRBJ1-2 - TRBV28 CASSFPSGPSYGYTF TGTGCCAGCAGTTTTCCCTCAGGGCCAAGTTATGGCTACACCTTC
15 TRBD1 TRBJ1-1 - TRBV28 CASSSPRGLNTEAFF TGTGCCAGCAGTTCCCCCAGGGGGTTGAACACTGAAGCTTTCTTT
16 TRBD2 TRBJ2-5 - TRBV7-2 CASRPSGGQFQETQYF TGTGCCAGCCGACCATCGGGGGGGCAATTCCAAGAGACCCAGTACTTC
16 TRBD1 TRBJ1-2 - TRBV29-1 CSAPRDRGTRWNGYTF TGCAGCGCACCCCGGGACAGGGGGACCCGATGGAATGGCTACACCTTC
15 - TRBJ2-7 few TRBV9 CASSPRGTATYEQYF TGTGCCAGCAGCCCTCGGGGGACAGCAACCTACGAGCAGTACTTC
16 TRBD1 TRBJ2-3 - TRBV19 CASSIGLLQGTDTQYF TGTGCCAGTAGTATAGGCCTTTTACAGGGGACAGATACGCAGTATTTT
15 TRBD2 TRBJ2-1 - TRBV7-9 CASSLTAGRVNEQFF TGTGCCAGCAGCTTAACAGCGGGACGGGTCAATGAGCAGTTCTTC
16 - TRBJ2-3 - TRBV5-1 CASSPAPGGGIDTQYF TGCGCCAGCAGCCCAGCGCCGGGCGGCGGGATAGATACGCAGTATTTT
15 TRBD1 TRBJ2-1 - TRBV14 CASTRGGQGRNEQFF TGTGCCAGCACACGGGGGGGACAGGGGAGGAATGAGCAGTTCTTC
15 - TRBJ2-2 - TRBV7-9 CASSFVRGNTGELFF TGTGCCAGCAGCTTCGTCCGGGGGAACACCGGGGAGCTGTTTTTT
14 - TRBJ1-4 - TRBV27 CASSQDRWNEKLFF TGTGCCAGCAGCCAAGACAGGTGGAATGAAAAACTGTTTTTT
10 - TRBJ1-3 few TRBV9 CAWERDTIYF TGTGCCTGGGAGCGGGACACCATATATTTT
16 - TRBJ2-3 - TRBV4-3 CASSQDGNIKGDTQYF TGCGCCAGCAGCCAAGACGGGAACATAAAGGGAGATACGCAGTATTTT
14 - TRBJ2-7 - TRBV7-2 CASSSGIGPYEQYF TGTGCCAGCAGCTCAGGTATTGGCCCCTACGAGCAGTACTTC
13 - TRBJ1-3 - TRBV5-1 CASSPNIGNTIYF TGCGCCAGCAGCCCAAACATAGGAAACACCATATATTTT
13 TRBD1 TRBJ2-6 - TRBV11-1 CASTYDRGDVLTF TGTGCCAGCACCTACGACAGGGGTGACGTCCTGACTTTC
14 - TRBJ2-5 - TRBV5-4 CASSGGTAKETQYF TGTGCCAGCAGCGGCGGGACTGCTAAAGAGACCCAGTACTTC
12 - TRBJ1-1 - TRBV11-2 CASSLDRLEAFF TGTGCCAGCAGCTTAGATCGGTTAGAAGCTTTCTTT
16 - TRBJ2-2 - TRBV21-1 CASRGFGTAQDGELFF TGTGCCAGCAGAGGGTTCGGGACAGCTCAGGACGGGGAGCTGTTTTTT
13 - TRBJ2-1 - TRBV14 CASSPDGPGEQFF TGTGCCAGCAGCCCAGATGGGCCTGGGGAGCAGTTCTTC
15 - TRBJ2-5 - TRBV27 CASSLSTGSQETQYF TGTGCCAGCAGTTTATCGACAGGATCACAAGAGACCCAGTACTTC
14 TRBD2 TRBJ2-7 - TRBV28 CASSRLAGFPEQYF TGTGCCAGCAGTAGACTAGCGGGATTTCCCGAGCAGTACTTC
13 TRBD2 TRBJ2-5 - TRBV29-1 CSVDAGGGETQYF TGCAGCGTTGATGCGGGGGGAGGGGAGACCCAGTACTTC
11 - TRBJ1-1 - TRBV20-1 CSARDGGEAFF TGCAGTGCTAGAGATGGAGGGGAAGCTTTCTTT
13 TRBD1 TRBJ2-5 - TRBV11-2 CASSKGAQETQYF TGTGCCAGCAGCAAGGGGGCTCAAGAGACCCAGTACTTC
13 - TRBJ1-4 - TRBV28 CASRGPSNEKLFF TGTGCCAGCAGGGGGCCATCTAATGAAAAACTGTTTTTT
13 TRBD1 TRBJ2-5 - TRBV7-7 CASSPTGGETQYF TGTGCTAGCAGCCCAACAGGGGGAGAGACCCAGTACTTC
13 - TRBJ1-2 once TRBV4-3 CASSQDFHRGYTF TGCGCCAGCAGCCAAGATTTTCACAGGGGCTACACCTTC
16 TRBD1 TRBJ2-1 - TRBV28 CASLPTGQGEVSEQFF TGTGCCAGCCTACCTACGGGGCAGGGGGAAGTTTCTGAGCAGTTCTTC
13 TRBD1 TRBJ1-3 - TRBV30 CAWTTGLGNTIYF TGTGCCTGGACGACAGGGCTTGGAAACACCATATATTTT
14 TRBD2 TRBJ2-5 - TRBV5-1 CASSSGLAEETQYF TGCGCCAGCAGCTCAGGACTAGCGGAAGAGACCCAGTACTTC
15 - TRBJ2-1 - TRBV5-1 CASSPTGSSYNEQFF TGCGCCAGCAGCCCTACAGGGAGCTCCTACAATGAGCAGTTCTTC
17 - TRBJ1-1 - TRBV6-1 CASSGSGTPRGNTEAFF TGTGCCAGCAGTGGCTCCGGGACTCCACGCGGGAACACTGAAGCTTTCTTT